Reported below is one TCR beta chain. The source of the sample is a study of T cell responses to AZD1222 COVID-19 vaccine. This CDR3 contains 14 residues. V lost 2 bases, J lost 7 bases, and 6 bases stayed unmatched. Germline V lookup: CDR1 MDHEN, CDR2 SYDVKM. The assay was immunoSEQ multiplex PCR, and TCRdb's table has in-frame clones only and misses some. The sample lists over 110,000 clones; around nine tenths were seen once. Samples with a second dose at about 4 or about 12 weeks were pooled together. Sequenced material: peripheral blood, taken 28 days after the second AZD1222 dose. This rearrangement joins TRBV28 to TRBJ1-2; 8 bases agree with TRBD1. This TCR was recovered from an adult who received the AZD1222 COVID-19 vaccine. CDR3 loop: CASSLTQGAFGYTF. The CDR3 DNA is TGTGCCAGCAGTTTAACGCAGGGGGCTTTTGGCTACACCTTC.